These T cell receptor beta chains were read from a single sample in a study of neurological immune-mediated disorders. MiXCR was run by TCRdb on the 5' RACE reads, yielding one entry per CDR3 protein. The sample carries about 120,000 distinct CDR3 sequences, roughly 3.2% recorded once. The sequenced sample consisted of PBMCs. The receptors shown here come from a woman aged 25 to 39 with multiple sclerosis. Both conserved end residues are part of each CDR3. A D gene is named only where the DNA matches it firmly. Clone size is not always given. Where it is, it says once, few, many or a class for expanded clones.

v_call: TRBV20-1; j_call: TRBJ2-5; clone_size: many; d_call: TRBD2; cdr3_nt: TGCAGTGCTAGAGAACCTAGCGGGAGTTCTGAGACCCAGTACTTC; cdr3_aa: CSAREPSGSSETQYF
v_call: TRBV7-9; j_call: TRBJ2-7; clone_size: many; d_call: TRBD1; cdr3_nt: TGTGCCAGCAGCCGGACAGGGGTCGAGCAGTACTTC; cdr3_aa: CASSRTGVEQYF
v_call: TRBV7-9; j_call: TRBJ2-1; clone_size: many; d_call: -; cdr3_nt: TGTGCCTCTAGAAAGGGCAGAGAGCAGTTCTTC; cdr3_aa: CASRKGREQFF
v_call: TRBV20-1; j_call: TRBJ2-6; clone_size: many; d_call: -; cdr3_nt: TGCAGTGCGCAGGACGGCTCTGGGGCCAACGTCCTGACTTTC; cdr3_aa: CSAQDGSGANVLTF
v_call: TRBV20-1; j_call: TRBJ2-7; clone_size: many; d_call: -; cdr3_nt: TGCAGTGCTACCTCGGGGGGCCGCGGCTCCTACGAGCAGTACTTC; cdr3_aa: CSATSGGRGSYEQYF
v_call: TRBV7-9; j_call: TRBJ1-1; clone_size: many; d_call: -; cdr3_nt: TGTGCCAGCAGCTCCGTTCTTATGAACACTGAAGCTTTCTTT; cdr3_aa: CASSSVLMNTEAFF
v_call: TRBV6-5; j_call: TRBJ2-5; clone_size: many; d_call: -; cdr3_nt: TGTGCCAGCACCGAGGTTGGGACCCAGTACTTC; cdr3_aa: CASTEVGTQYF
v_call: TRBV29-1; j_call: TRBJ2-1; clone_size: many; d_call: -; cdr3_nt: TGCAGCTCCCGCAGTGGGCTCGTCAATGAGCAGTTCTTC; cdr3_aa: CSSRSGLVNEQFF
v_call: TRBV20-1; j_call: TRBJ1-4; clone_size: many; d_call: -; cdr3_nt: TGCAGTGCTAGAAAGGGTCGGGGAGCAACTAATGAAAAACTGTTTTTT; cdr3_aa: CSARKGRGATNEKLFF
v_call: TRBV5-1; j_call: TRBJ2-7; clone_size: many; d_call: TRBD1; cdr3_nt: TGCGCCAGCAGCTTGACAGGGGTTGATACCTACGAGCAGTACTTC; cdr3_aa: CASSLTGVDTYEQYF
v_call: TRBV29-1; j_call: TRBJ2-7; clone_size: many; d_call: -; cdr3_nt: TGCAGCGTTGAAGTACCTTCCTACGAGCAGTACTTC; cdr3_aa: CSVEVPSYEQYF
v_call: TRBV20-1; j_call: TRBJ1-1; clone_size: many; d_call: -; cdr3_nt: TGCAGTGCTAGAGCGGGGGGGCGAGGGACTGAAGCTTTCTTT; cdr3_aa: CSARAGGRGTEAFF
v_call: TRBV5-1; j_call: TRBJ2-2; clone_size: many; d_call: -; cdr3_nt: TGCGCCAGCAGCTTGGCCAGGACGAACACCGGGGAGCTGTTTTTT; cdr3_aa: CASSLARTNTGELFF
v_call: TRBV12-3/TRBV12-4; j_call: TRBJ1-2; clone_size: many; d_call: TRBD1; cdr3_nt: TGTGCCAGCAGTTTCAGGGGGCTGTTCTATGGCTACACCTTC; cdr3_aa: CASSFRGLFYGYTF
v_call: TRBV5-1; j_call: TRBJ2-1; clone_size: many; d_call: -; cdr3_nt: TGCGCCAGCAGCTTAGTGGGGGCTGACAATGAGCAGTTCTTC; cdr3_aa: CASSLVGADNEQFF
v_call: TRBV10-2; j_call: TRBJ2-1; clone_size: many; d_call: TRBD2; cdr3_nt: TGCGCCAGCAGTCCCCTAGCGGGGATTCACAATGAGCAGTTCTTC; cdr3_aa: CASSPLAGIHNEQFF
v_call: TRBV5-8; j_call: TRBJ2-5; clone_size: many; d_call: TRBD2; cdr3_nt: TGTGCCAGCAGCCTCCTAGCGGGAGTAGATGAGACCCAGTACTTC; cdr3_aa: CASSLLAGVDETQYF
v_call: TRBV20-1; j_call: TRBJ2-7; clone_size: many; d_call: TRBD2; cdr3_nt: TGCAGTGCTAGACTAGCGGGTTCCTACGAGCAGTACTTC; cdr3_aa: CSARLAGSYEQYF
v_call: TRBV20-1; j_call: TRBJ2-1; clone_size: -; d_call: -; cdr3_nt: TGCAGTGTGAGACGGGAGCAGCTCTACAATGAGCAGTTCTTC; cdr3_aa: CSVRREQLYNEQFF
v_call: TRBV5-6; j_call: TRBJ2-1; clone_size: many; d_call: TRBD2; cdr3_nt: TGTGCCAGCAGCTTGGCTCCTAGCGGCGGGCAGTTCTTC; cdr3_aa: CASSLAPSGGQFF
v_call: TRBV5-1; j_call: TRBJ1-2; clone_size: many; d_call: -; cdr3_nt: TGCGCCAGCAGCTTATTCGGCCCGATGCCGTATGGCTACACCTTC; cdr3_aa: CASSLFGPMPYGYTF
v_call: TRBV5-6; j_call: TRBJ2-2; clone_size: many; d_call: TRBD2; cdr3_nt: TGTGCCAGCAGCTTTAGTCCTCTAGCGGCCAACACCGGGGAGCTGTTTTTT; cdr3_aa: CASSFSPLAANTGELFF
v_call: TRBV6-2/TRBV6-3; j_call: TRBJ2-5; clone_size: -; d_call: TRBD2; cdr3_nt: TGTGCCAGCAGAAGACTAGCGGGAAAAGAGACCCAGTACTTC; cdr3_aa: CASRRLAGKETQYF
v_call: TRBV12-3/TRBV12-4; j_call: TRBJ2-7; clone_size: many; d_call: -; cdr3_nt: TGTGCCAGCAGCCGAACTAGCTACGAGCAGTACTTC; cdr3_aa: CASSRTSYEQYF
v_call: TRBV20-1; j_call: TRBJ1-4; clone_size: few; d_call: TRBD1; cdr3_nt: TGCAGTGCAAATCCGGGACAGGGGGCGCGCGTTGAAAAACTGTTTTTT; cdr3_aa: CSANPGQGARVEKLFF
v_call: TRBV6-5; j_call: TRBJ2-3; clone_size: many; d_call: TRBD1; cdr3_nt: TGTGCCAGCAGGAAGGGGGCGGGTACGCAGTATTTT; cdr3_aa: CASRKGAGTQYF
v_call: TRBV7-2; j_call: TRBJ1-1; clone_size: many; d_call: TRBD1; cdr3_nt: TGTGCCAGCAGCAGAGATAGGGGGCGACTTTCTGAAGCTTTCTTT; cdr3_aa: CASSRDRGRLSEAFF
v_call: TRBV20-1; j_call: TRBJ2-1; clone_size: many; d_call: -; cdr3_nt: TGCAGTGCTAGAGAACAGGTGATGGATGAGCAGTTCTTC; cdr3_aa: CSAREQVMDEQFF